A selection of T cell receptor beta chains follows, all from one sample in a study of T cells in Graves' hyperthyroidism and ophthalmopathy. One entry per CDR3 protein, called by TCRdb with MiXCR from the multiplex PCR reads. The sample shows 600,000 or so distinct CDR3 sequences, under 20% of them seen only once. The sequenced sample was blood. These receptors came from a woman younger than 45 with Graves' hyperthyroidism. CDR3s leave out the opening cysteine and the closing phenylalanine or tryptophan.

>TRBV5-1
ASYGTSTYTQY
>TRBV20-1
SARELQTGLADTQY
>TRBV10-3
AISGVLPGQTAYGYT
>TRBV28
ASSGGDNEKLF
>TRBV20-1
SARDPSGTNNEQF
>TRBV7-3
ASSSDPGEARY
>TRBV2
ASLRDYSYNEQF
>TRBV28
ASREGPNFVYEQY
>TRBV9
ASSAQLAGVTGELF
>TRBV7-2
ASSLAPGTGELF
>TRBV20-1
SARGGPNTEAF
>TRBV10-1
ASSEVSSPTDTQY
>TRBV7-6
ASSLSGGDSYEQY